One sample yielded the 32 T cell receptor beta chains listed below, sequenced in a study of shared clonotypes between healthy human individuals. TCRdb keeps only in-frame clones here, not all; method: immunoSEQ multiplex PCR. The table has a few hundred thousand clones, about 80% seen once. Source material: PBMCs. The receptors were gathered from a woman in her thirties or forties in good health. Some clones in this sample may be carry-over from other donors' samples.

The chain uses TRBV30 and TRBJ1-2, with TRBD1 identical over 7 bases. V lost 1 base and J lost 4; bases outside the gene matches: 6. Per the germline V gene, CDR1 is GTSNPN and CDR2 is SVGIG (reference sequence). This CDR3 is 14 amino acids long. Here the CDR3 DNA reads TGTGCCTGGAGTGCCGACAGGGTTTTCTATGGCTACACCTTC. Translating it yields CAWSADRVFYGYTF.

V and J are TRBV7-9 and TRBJ2-1; 13 bases are a match to TRBD2. CDR3 size: 18 residues. Germline V lookup: CDR1 SEHNR, CDR2 FQNEAQ (reference sequence). V lost 2 bases, J lost 0 bases, and 4 bases stayed unmatched. CDR3 sequence reads: CASSLWGLAGSSYNEQFF. CDR3 sequence (DNA): TGTGCCAGCAGCTTATGGGGACTAGCGGGAAGCTCCTACAATGAGCAGTTCTTC.

The genes are TRBV10-2 and TRBJ1-1, with D hard to call. There are 11 residues in the CDR3. The V gene's germline CDR1 is WSHSY and CDR2 SAAADI. Trimming removed 0 bases at V and 9 bases at J, with 5 bases between. CDR3: CASSESFKAFF. The CDR3 DNA is TGCGCCAGCAGTGAGTCTTTTAAAGCTTTCTTT.

This chain joins TRBV4-2 and TRBJ2-7; 11 positions agree with TRBD2. The V segment lost 0 bases and the J segment 6 bases; nucleotides outside the gene matches: 4. This CDR3 has 15 residues. In germline, CDR1 is LGHNA, CDR2 YNFKEQ. This CDR3 is CASSQETSGSREQYF. DNA of the CDR3: TGTGCCAGCAGCCAAGAAACTAGCGGGAGTCGCGAGCAGTACTTC.

This clone showed up just a few times. J is TRBJ1-5 and V is TRBV7-9; possible D gene TRBD1, 5 bases. V shed 1 base and J shed 7 bases, with 17 bases lying between them. Germline V CDR1 and CDR2: SEHNR, FQNEAQ (reference sequence). The CDR3 extends over 16 amino acids. The DNA of the CDR3 is TGTGCCAGCAGCTTAGTCTTGGGGGGGAATAACCAGCCCCAGCATTTT. Encoded protein: CASSLVLGGNNQPQHF.

The rearrangement links TRBV7-9 to TRBJ2-7; a weak D match, TRBD1 (6 bases). V was pared by 5 bases and J by 0 bases, with 11 bases between. This CDR3 has 14 residues. The germline V gene encodes CDR1 SEHNR and CDR2 FQNEAQ (reference sequence). The CDR3 sequence: CASSLGQNSYEQYF. DNA of the CDR3: TGTGCCAGCAGCCTTGGACAGAACTCCTACGAGCAGTACTTC.

The chain links TRBV7-8 to TRBJ2-1; the match to TRBD1 covers 7 bases. Germline trimming cut 1 base from V and 11 bases from J; bases unmatched to any gene: 5. CDR1 SGHVS and CDR2 FQNEAQ come from the germline V gene. CDR3 size: 13 residues. This chain's CDR3 is CASSLVQGRKQFF. CDR3 in DNA: TGTGCCAGCAGCTTAGTACAGGGGCGAAAGCAGTTCTTC.

For this clone: At the DNA level, this CDR3 is encoded by other sequences in the same sample as well. The V gene is TRBV30, the J gene TRBJ1-2; 7 positions agree with TRBD1. V lost 1 base and J lost 5; bases outside the gene matches: 4. The CDR3 length is 13 residues. Germline values: CDR1 GTSNPN, CDR2 SVGIG (reference sequence). CDR3 region: CAWSAGTAYGYTF. For the CDR3, the DNA is TGTGCCTGGAGTGCCGGGACAGCATATGGCTACACCTTC.

The chain recombines TRBV5-1 with TRBJ1-1; the D is unclear. From germline, CDR1 is SGHRS and CDR2 YFSETQ. The CDR3 is 14 residues long. Trimming left V 5 bases short and J 5 bases short, with 16 bases between. CDR3 sequence: CASRPEATDTEAFF. CDR3 DNA sequence: TGCGCCAGCAGACCTGAGGCGACTGATACTGAAGCTTTCTTT.

The chain combines TRBV10-3 with TRBJ2-5; 12 bases align to TRBD2. Trimming cost V 4 bases and J 13 bases; bases outside gene matches: 7. CDR3 length: 13 amino acids. The germline CDR1 and CDR2 sequences are ENHRY and SYGVKD. The CDR3 region has the DNA TGTGCCATCAGTGGGACTAGCGGGGAGGCGGTGTACTTC. This encodes CAISGTSGEAVYF.

On this clone itself: Other nucleotide sequences in the sample specify the same CDR3. The chain carries TRBV10-3 and TRBJ1-2, with D tentatively TRBD1 (6 bases). Trimming removed 6 bases from V and 6 bases from J, with 26 bases in between. This CDR3 region has 17 residues. Germline V lookup: CDR1 ENHRY, CDR2 SYGVKD. DNA for the CDR3: TGTGCCATCAGCGAACAGGGCGACCTTCAATCCCCTGATGGCTACACCTTC. It encodes CAISEQGDLQSPDGYTF.

The sample holds a few counts of this clone. V gene TRBV5-1 combines with J gene TRBJ2-6; D is unclear. V was pared by 5 bases and J by 1 base, with 4 bases between. Germline CDR1 and CDR2: SGHRS and YFSETQ. The CDR3 covers 13 residues. This chain's CDR3 is CASRESGANVLTF. CDR3 nucleotide sequence: TGCGCCAGCAGGGAATCTGGGGCCAACGTCCTGACTTTC.

The V gene is TRBV7-2, the J gene TRBJ2-1; 10 bases agree with TRBD2. The CDR3 is 15 amino acids. The V gene's germline CDR1 is SGHTA and CDR2 FQGNSA. The V and J ends lost 5 bases and 9 bases, in that order; junction bases with no gene match: 10. The CDR3 DNA reads as TGTGCCAGCAGCGCAGCGGGAGGGCCTTTCTTTGAGCAGTTCTTC. This translates into CASSAAGGPFFEQFF.

V usage is TRBV5-8 and J usage is TRBJ2-1; 7 nucleotides align to TRBD1. Germline CDR1 SGHTS, CDR2 YDEGEE. The junction had 6 bases not matched to a gene; V was cut back by 4 bases and J by 2 bases. The CDR3 length is 15 residues. DNA for the CDR3: TGTGCCAGCAGCCTTGCGACAGGGACCTACAATGAGCAGTTCTTC. Amino acids: CASSLATGTYNEQFF.

The chain links TRBV10-2 to TRBJ1-2; TRBD1 matches 10 bases. The CDR3 covers 13 residues. Looked up from germline, CDR1 is WSHSY and CDR2 is SAAADI. Trimming cost V 8 bases and J 7 bases; bases outside gene matches: 7. The CDR3 here is CASGGDRGSGYTF. The CDR3 nucleotides read TGCGCCAGCGGGGGGGACAGGGGATCTGGCTACACCTTC.

This clone has just a few counts. The rearrangement uses TRBV6-6 and TRBJ1-1; D is perhaps TRBD1 (6 bases). V lost 6 bases, J lost 4 bases, and 12 bases lay in between. This CDR3 comprises 13 residues. The germline gives CDR1 MNHNY, CDR2 SVGAGI (reference sequence). Here the CDR3 reads CASSPQGSTEAFF. The CDR3 DNA follows: TGTGCCAGCAGCCCACAGGGAAGCACTGAAGCTTTCTTT.

V usage is TRBV28 and J usage is TRBJ1-5, with 9 bases aligning to TRBD1. V lost 4 bases, J lost 8 bases, and 15 bases stayed unmatched. The CDR3 loop spans 17 amino acids. Germline-derived CDR1 and CDR2 are MDHEN and SYDVKM. Here the CDR3 reads CASSSGQGVGFDKPQHF. The CDR3, as DNA: TGTGCCAGCAGTTCGGGACAGGGAGTTGGGTTTGATAAGCCCCAGCATTTT.

This sequence joins TRBV7-9 and TRBJ2-1; tentative D call: TRBD2 (6 bases). V dropped 3 bases and J dropped 5 bases, with 17 bases sitting between them. This CDR3 spans 16 amino acids. Germline values: CDR1 SEHNR, CDR2 FQNEAQ (reference sequence). This CDR3 is CASSFGGTGTHNEQFF. In nucleotides, the CDR3 is TGTGCCAGCAGCTTCGGGGGTACCGGGACGCACAATGAGCAGTTCTTC.

This clone was observed a handful of times. The chain links TRBV5-1 to TRBJ2-5, with D perhaps given as TRBD1 or TRBD2 (5 bases each). Trimming shortened V by 5 bases and J by 4 bases, and 15 bases separated the two germline ends. The germline V gene has CDR1 SGHRS and CDR2 YFSETQ. The CDR3 extends over 14 amino acids. CDR3 sequence reads: CASRGTQSPETQYF. The CDR3 nucleotides read TGCGCCAGCAGGGGGACCCAGTCCCCAGAGACCCAGTACTTC.

The chain has TRBV29-1 and TRBJ1-1; D not certain. The CDR3 contains 13 residues. Germline V gives CDR1 SQVTM, CDR2 ANQGSEA. Trimming stripped 1 base from V and 1 base from J, with 7 bases between. The CDR3, as DNA: TGCAGCGTTGAAGGTTCAGGGAACACTGAAGCTTTCTTT. Its protein is CSVEGSGNTEAFF.

V usage is TRBV7-9 and J usage is TRBJ2-7; D is perhaps TRBD2 (5 bases). With 2 bases removed from V and 2 bases from J, the gap between germline ends came to 13 bases. Germline CDR1 is SEHNR and CDR2 is FQNEAQ (reference sequence). The CDR3 is made up of 15 amino acids. The CDR3 here is CASSLPGSAAYEQYF. The DNA for the CDR3 is TGTGCCAGCAGCTTACCAGGTAGCGCAGCCTACGAGCAGTACTTC.

This chain connects TRBV5-1 to TRBJ1-1; tentative D call: TRBD1 (5 bases). The V and J ends lost 0 bases and 3 bases respectively, with 9 bases between them. The CDR3 runs to 14 residues. Looked up from germline, CDR1 is SGHRS and CDR2 is YFSETQ. This CDR3 is CASSLGGVDTEAFF. CDR3 bases: TGCGCCAGCAGCTTGGGAGGGGTAGACACTGAAGCTTTCTTT.

This clone was counted at least ten times. The chain has TRBV10-3 and TRBJ2-7; 8 nucleotides agree with TRBD1. Trimming took 7 bases from V and 1 from J; bases not matched to a gene: 6. Germline V CDR1 and CDR2: ENHRY, SYGVKD. CDR3 size: 14 residues. CDR3 protein: CAIKTGTGSYEQYF. CDR3 DNA sequence: TGTGCCATCAAAACCGGGACAGGTTCCTACGAGCAGTACTTC.

Written as DNA, the CDR3 is TGTGCCAGCAGTTACGGGCGCTACGAGCAGTACTTC. It encodes CASSYGRYEQYF. The J gene is TRBJ2-7, the V gene TRBV6-6; D gene uncertain. The CDR3 is 12 amino acids. Germline V gene data show CDR1 as MNHNY and CDR2 as SVGAGI (reference sequence). V gave up 2 bases and J gave up 3 bases, with 5 bases separating them.

The genes are TRBV28 and TRBJ1-3; tentative D call: TRBD1 (5 bases). Germline lookup yields CDR1 MDHEN and CDR2 SYDVKM. Trimming pared 7 bases from V and 3 bases from J, leaving 13 bases between. This CDR3 is built from 14 residues. DNA for the CDR3: TGTGCCAGCATCCCTCCAGGGCTTGGAAACACCATATATTTT. This codes for CASIPPGLGNTIYF.

This chain's CDR3 is CASSVGPSSSGNTIYF. CDR3 DNA sequence: TGTGCCAGCAGCGTAGGCCCGTCGAGCTCTGGAAACACCATATATTTT. The genes are TRBV9 and TRBJ1-3; D not resolved. Germline loops: CDR1 SGDLS, CDR2 YYNGEE. CDR3 length equals 16 residues. Trimming removed 0 bases at V and 0 bases at J, with 10 bases between.

This clone was detected only a few times. The chain is built from TRBV27 and TRBJ2-1, with D possibly matching TRBD2 (6 bases). The CDR3 extends over 14 amino acids. V lost 6 bases to trimming and J lost 8 bases, with 17 bases between them. Germline V gene sequence: CDR1 MNHEY, CDR2 SMNVEV (reference sequence). The CDR3 DNA reads as TGTGCCAGCAGCCCCCTCGGGGGTGGCGATGAGCAGTTCTTC. Residues: CASSPLGGGDEQFF.

The sample holds one count of this clone. This chain connects TRBV10-1 to TRBJ2-5, with D perhaps TRBD2 (6 bases). V was clipped by 3 bases and J by 5 bases, with 16 bases between them. This CDR3 has 15 amino acids. Germline values: CDR1 WNHNN, CDR2 SYGVQD (reference sequence). CDR3 loop: CASSETQGGRETQYF. As DNA, the CDR3 is TGCGCCAGCAGTGAAACCCAGGGAGGCCGGGAGACCCAGTACTTC.

The chain has TRBV5-1 and TRBJ2-3; no clear D. The CDR3 length is 14 residues. In germline, CDR1 is SGHRS, CDR2 YFSETQ. V was shortened by 2 bases and J by 2 bases, with 9 bases between the two germline ends. This CDR3 reads CASSFNGITDTQYF. In DNA form, the CDR3 reads TGCGCCAGCAGCTTCAATGGGATCACAGATACGCAGTATTTT.

This clone was detected many times. This chain uses TRBV10-3 with TRBJ2-3, with a possible D match to TRBD2 (7 bases). This CDR3 has 15 amino acids. CDR1 and CDR2 from the germline V gene are ENHRY and SYGVKD. Trimming took off 4 bases at V and 0 bases at J, with 11 bases between the two ends. In DNA, the CDR3 is TGTGCCATCAGTGCAAAGGGGGGGAGCACAGATACGCAGTATTTT. It is translated as CAISAKGGSTDTQYF.

This sequence joins TRBV5-4 and TRBJ2-7; D perhaps matches TRBD2 (6 bases). Germline CDR1 SGHNT, CDR2 YYREEE (reference sequence). V was cut by 4 bases and J by 6 bases, with 20 bases left in between. CDR3 length equals 15 residues. The CDR3: CASSTAGPLRGEQYF. As DNA, the CDR3 is TGTGCCAGCAGCACCGCGGGGCCCCTTAGAGGCGAGCAGTACTTC. The complete variable domain, with remaining parts taken from reference TRBV5-4 and TRBJ2-7, reads ETGVTQSPTHLIKTRGQQVTLRCSSQSGHNTVSWYQQALGQGPQFIFQYYREEENGRGNFPPRFSGLQFPNYSSELNVNALELDDSALYLCASSTAGPLRGEQYFGPGTRLTVT.

This chain joins TRBV10-3 and TRBJ2-5; 7 bases line up with TRBD2. This CDR3 spans 13 amino acids. From germline, CDR1 is ENHRY and CDR2 SYGVKD. With 6 bases clipped from V and 4 bases from J, the junction kept 5 bases outside the gene matches. The CDR3 DNA sequence: TGTGCCATCAGCCCTAGCGGAGGAGAGACCCAGTACTTC. Amino acid sequence: CAISPSGGETQYF.